This TCR beta chain comes out of a study of regulatory T cells in long-lasting Graves disease (dated by TCRdb to the early 2020s). A note on the overall study: In the newly diagnosed Graves' disease group, patients had been taking antithyroid drugs for less than 3 months. The study took place in China and was registered as a clinical trial. A total of 33 samples were covered by TCR sequencing, comprising some 13 persistent and around 20 newly diagnosed Graves' disease patients. This study used TCR sequencing and RNA sequencing of peripheral blood to compare persistent Graves' disease patients against newly diagnosed Graves' disease patients.

General conclusions and limits of the study: The study examined only peripheral blood because the primary lesion, thyroid tissue, could not be accessed. Only the TCR beta chain was sequenced and analyzed. Patients with persistent disease shared more public clonotypes (over 2,500) than newly diagnosed patients did (about 970). TRBV28, TRBJ1-2 and TRBJ2-5 were preferentially used in persistent disease, while TRBV20-1 and TRBJ2-1 were favored in newly diagnosed disease. As a limitation, the authors acknowledged that the small sample size may reduce accuracy. Persistent Graves' disease patients showed lower TCR Shannon entropy and fewer highly expanded clones than newly diagnosed patients, suggesting clonal expansion.

The sample holds many counts of this clonotype. It lacks a known antigen. Base-call qualities are not available, and no considerably larger clone is one nucleotide away. The junction shows trimming of 6 bases on V and 8 bases on J, plus 11 bases between the germline ends. From its cysteine to its phenylalanine, the CDR3 spans 12 amino acids. Just the 36-base CDR3 DNA is kept, in frame starting at base 1. CDR1 and CDR2 were assigned from the germline V gene as SGHTA and FQGTGA. Explained via the paper, the time point label denotes: newly diagnosed GD, antithyroid drugs for less than 3 months. For both TCR sequencing and RNA sequencing, RNA was extracted from PBMCs using TRIzol. The diagnosis of Graves' disease was made according to American Thyroid Association guidelines. Recruitment of patients was carried out at an endocrinology department in Xi'an, China. From each patient, around 8.3 milliliters of peripheral blood was collected into an EDTA anticoagulant tube. Ficoll Paque Plus density gradient separation was used to isolate PBMCs, and no further T cell sorting was performed. An Agilent 2100 Bioanalyzer and agarose gel were used to check RNA quality, while a NanoDrop 2000 measured RNA concentration.

The library came from multiplex PCR. This sample was sequenced with an Illumina HiSeq 4000. CDR3 regions were amplified by Arm-PCR with iRepertoire HTBI primers to construct TCR beta libraries. Before sequencing, the PCR products went through gel purification. Per the original workflow: A total of some 65 TRBV and 14 TRBJ segments were identified across samples and were used for gene usage analysis of CDR3 amino acid clonotypes. COPE and FqMerger were used to merge the filtered high-quality paired reads into contigs. BLAST was used to align contigs to IMGT TRBV, TRBD and TRBJ reference genes, and CDR3 was defined according to IMGT. Any clonotype with a frequency above 0.1% was counted as a highly expanded clone. Repertoire diversity was measured by Shannon entropy, and V-J evenness by the Gini coefficient. Clonotypes shared by more than one individual were considered public. The public reads were reprocessed in TCRdb via fastp at Q25 and MiXCR, keeping in-frame beta chains. Each entry merges the rows of one CDR3 protein and shows their most common DNA and genes. The authors' filters were not applied to this entry. Counted in this sample were 500,000 or so distinct CDR3 sequences; roughly 15% of them appeared once. The ten largest account for roughly an eighth of the sample.

This sample also belongs to another study, concerning T cells in Graves' hyperthyroidism and ophthalmopathy. The second paper further reports: Stable Graves' hyperthyroidism was defined as no progression to ophthalmopathy during 18 months of follow-up. Hyperthyroidism patients were newly diagnosed, had a disease duration of under 2 months, and were aged 18 to 65 years. Exclusion was applied to patients with uncontrolled infections, other autoimmune diseases, pregnancy or lactation. Clinical symptoms, serum thyroxine and TRAb, thyroid ultrasound, and orbital computed tomography formed the basis for the diagnoses. For the first round of RT-PCR on the TCR CDR3, the HTBI primer set was used together with the Qiagen OneStep RT-PCR kit. Most expanded thyroid clonotypes (frequency above 0.001) were also detected in blood, suggesting blood repertoires may reflect thyroid immune responses. In cross-validation, a model built on a 13 V-J signature told ophthalmopathy apart from stable hyperthyroidism with approximately 90% sensitivity and around 81% specificity, and in testing the same model reached 80%/75%. During validation, the model predicted progression to ophthalmopathy a median of approximately six months ahead of onset, with just under 71% sensitivity and more than 72% specificity. To identify TCR V-J signatures that set the groups apart, the researchers used a discovery cohort of about a hundred patients, made up of around 40 with Graves' ophthalmopathy and 57 with stable Graves' hyperthyroidism. Whether ophthalmopathy could be predicted prospectively was tested in an independent validation cohort made up of about 20 hyperthyroidism patients plus 17 patients who later progressed to ophthalmopathy. For training and testing, the 80 to 100 patients in the discovery cohort were randomly divided in a 7:3 ratio. In addition, the study compared T-cell repertoires in thyroid tissue and in blood from over 5 Graves' hyperthyroidism patients. After blood sampling, hyperthyroidism patients were treated with methimazole at a starting dose of 30 mg daily, and ophthalmopathy patients were treated with high-dose intravenous methylprednisolone. A second multiplex PCR round built the libraries, followed by size selection and purification. Libraries were sequenced paired-end with 100 bp reads on an Illumina HiSeq2000. SOAPnuke was used to process the raw data, with reads discarded if the reads contained adapters or uncalled bases, had a mean Phred below 15, or lacked an exact constant-primer or identifier match. COPE v1.2.5 was used to merge high-quality paired reads, and clonotypes were defined as unique nucleotide sequences. MiTCR v1.1 was used to align clonotypes to the IMGT TRBV, TRBD and TRBJ reference segments. The analysis included only V-J combinations with a frequency above 0.0001, which together covered about 99% of the repertoires. A TCS score was defined as the ratio between F50 (clonal expansion) and ExV (chaos), using BLOSUM62-based TCRdist between CDR3 peptides within each V-J. Welch's t-statistics and random forest reduced around 550 V-J features to roughly 13, which were used in a naive Bayes classifier (R e1071). No statistical method was used to set the sample size in advance, and investigators knew the group allocation. The paper reports TCR Vbeta CDR3 sequencing of approximately 140 peripheral blood samples: around 45 ophthalmopathy, under 80 hyperthyroidism and around 17 progressor patients.

The TCR originated in a middle-aged man with Graves disease. Donor details come from another sample of the same person, matched by shared clones. The sequenced sample was peripheral blood mononuclear cells (PBMCs), obtained at new diagnosis, from a patient treated with antithyroid drugs. The rearrangement combines TRBV7-3 with TRBJ2-1; the D gene is unclear. CDR3 sequence: CASSSRSDEQFF. The nucleotide sequence is given as TGTGCCAGCAGTTCCCGGAGTGATGAGCAGTTCTTC. The CDR3 plus the reference TRBV7-3 and TRBJ2-1 genes for the other parts give the full variable domain: GAGVSQTPSNKVTEKGKYVELRCDPISGHTALYWYRQSLGQGPEFLIYFQGTGAADDSGLPNDRFFAVRPEGSVSTLKIQRTERGDSAVYLCASSSRSDEQFFGPGTRLTVL.